The 27 T cell receptor beta chains listed next were all sequenced from one sample in a study of shared T cell receptors in the human thymus. The repertoire was sequenced with immunoSEQ multiplex PCR; TCRdb's copy has only in-frame clones and lacks some. The sample gives 55,000 to 75,000 clones, 90% to 95% of which show up once; about 0.036% is in the top ten. Input material: thymocytes. The receptors shown here come from a human donor.

The chain employs TRBV7-9 and TRBJ2-7, with D possibly called TRBD1 or TRBD2 (5 bases each). The germline V gene encodes CDR1 SEHNR and CDR2 FQNEAQ (reference sequence). Trimming removed 5 bases at V and 2 bases at J, with 19 bases between. The CDR3 contains 16 residues. The CDR3 coding sequence is TGTGCCAGCAGCACACCGGGACCAAGGGCGCCCTACGAGCAGTACTTC. This codes for CASSTPGPRAPYEQYF.

The V and J genes are TRBV7-2 and TRBJ2-5; tentative D call: TRBD2 (7 bases). This CDR3 is 15 amino acids long. Trimming left V 5 bases short and J 2 bases short, with 15 bases between. The germline gives CDR1 SGHTA, CDR2 FQGNSA. The CDR3 DNA reads as TGTGCCAGCAGCCGGGCGGGGGCCTTTCAAGAGACCCAGTACTTC. Encoded protein: CASSRAGAFQETQYF.

This clone was counted a single time. The V call is TRBV5-1, the J call TRBJ2-1, with TRBD2 identical over 7 bases. Germline V gives CDR1 SGHRS, CDR2 YFSETQ. This CDR3 spans 15 amino acids. V lost 4 bases and J lost 8; bases outside the gene matches: 12. CDR3 loop: CASSTPSDRGDEQFF. The DNA for the CDR3 is TGCGCCAGCAGCACCCCTTCTGATCGGGGGGATGAGCAGTTCTTC.

V and J are TRBV10-3 and TRBJ2-1; 11 bases align to TRBD2. The CDR3 is made up of 17 amino acids. Germline V CDR1 and CDR2: ENHRY, SYGVKD. V lost 4 bases and J lost 4; bases outside the gene matches: 9. The CDR3 coding sequence is TGTGCCATCAGTGTATTTAGACTAGCGGGGACATACAATGAGCAGTTCTTC. Amino acid sequence: CAISVFRLAGTYNEQFF.

This clone was seen just once. V usage is TRBV5-1 and J usage is TRBJ2-3; 8 positions agree with TRBD2. This CDR3 has 15 amino acids. J lost 2 bases, V lost 3 bases, and 5 bases had no gene match. Germline V lookup: CDR1 SGHRS, CDR2 YFSETQ. The CDR3 coding sequence is TGCGCCAGCAGCTACACTAGCGGAATCACAGATACGCAGTATTTT. Its translation: CASSYTSGITDTQYF.

This chain links TRBV9 with TRBJ1-2; D gene ambiguous. Trimming cost V 2 bases and J 7 bases, with 12 bases left between them. This CDR3 contains 13 residues. Looked up from germline, CDR1 is SGDLS and CDR2 is YYNGEE. CDR3 nucleotides: TGTGCCAGCAGCGTTGGACTCATGGGTGGCTACACCTTC. Its translation: CASSVGLMGGYTF.

This rearrangement joins TRBV4-2 to TRBJ2-1; D is possibly TRBD1 (5 bases). The CDR3 contains 17 residues. V shed 1 base and J shed 2 bases, with 15 bases lying between them. CDR1 LGHNA and CDR2 YNFKEQ come from the germline V gene. Written as DNA, the CDR3 is TGTGCCAGCAGCCAAGTACATGGGGCTGGGGCCTACAATGAGCAGTTCTTC. The encoded protein is CASSQVHGAGAYNEQFF.

This chain links TRBV7-2 with TRBJ2-3, with TRBD2 identical over 16 bases. V gave up 5 bases and J gave up 8 bases; unmatched junction bases: 7. CDR1 and CDR2 (germline): SGHTA, FQGNSA. There are 16 residues in the CDR3. CDR3 sequence: CASSPGTSGGAGTQYF. The DNA for the CDR3 is TGTGCCAGCAGCCCCGGGACTAGCGGGGGGGCGGGTACGCAGTATTTT.

This chain links TRBV4-3 with TRBJ2-2; tentatively, D is TRBD2 (6 bases). Germline V gene lookup returns CDR1 LGHNA and CDR2 YSLEER. The CDR3 has 14 residues. Between the trimmed V and J ends, which lost 4 bases and 10 bases, there was a span of 16 bases. The CDR3 protein is CASSPTEGFEELFF. The CDR3 nucleotides read TGCGCCAGCAGCCCCACGGAGGGGTTCGAGGAGCTGTTTTTT.

The CDR3 region has the DNA TGTGCCAGCAGTGCAATGACTAGCAGAGAGGATACTAGCACAGATACGCAGTATTTT. It encodes CASSAMTSREDTSTDTQYF. The V call is TRBV28, the J call TRBJ2-3; 7 nucleotides align to TRBD2. The CDR3 totals 19 residues. V gave up 5 bases and J gave up 0 bases; unmatched junction bases: 17. Germline V lookup: CDR1 MDHEN, CDR2 SYDVKM.

The rearrangement uses TRBV25-1 and TRBJ2-1; D may be TRBD1 (5 bases). The V end lost 8 bases, the J end lost 0 bases, and 14 bases lay between the germline ends. Germline loops: CDR1 MGHDK, CDR2 SYGVNS. The CDR3 is 15 residues long. CDR3 sequence: CASAWGRSSYNEQFF. As DNA, the CDR3 is TGTGCCAGCGCCTGGGGCAGGAGCTCCTACAATGAGCAGTTCTTC.

V usage is TRBV28 and J usage is TRBJ2-6, with 8 nucleotides matching TRBD1. CDR1 MDHEN and CDR2 SYDVKM come from the germline V gene. V shed 5 bases and J 0 bases; nucleotides not matched to a gene: 9. The length of the CDR3 is 18 residues. This CDR3 is CASSQPGTGYSGANVLTF. CDR3 sequence (DNA): TGTGCCAGCAGTCAACCCGGGACAGGATACTCTGGGGCCAACGTCCTGACTTTC.

The chain uses TRBV19 and TRBJ1-6, with TRBD1 identical over 7 bases. V lost 5 bases to trimming and J lost 9 bases; unmatched junction nucleotides: 16. Germline assignment: CDR1 LNHDA and CDR2 SQIVND (reference sequence). The CDR3 sequence is 17 residues long. The CDR3 protein is CASSPLVERQGGSPLHF. CDR3 DNA: TGTGCCAGTAGTCCCCTTGTGGAAAGACAGGGAGGTTCACCCCTCCACTTT.

The genes are TRBV11-2 and TRBJ2-1; 10 bases line up with TRBD2. Germline V CDR1 and CDR2: SGHAT, FQNNGV. V trimming: 1 base; J trimming: 9 bases; junction bases outside the gene matches: 12. The length of the CDR3 is 17 residues. The CDR3 loop is CASSLVASGGSYGEQFF. The CDR3 region has the DNA TGTGCCAGCAGCTTAGTTGCTAGCGGGGGCTCCTACGGTGAGCAGTTCTTC.

This chain uses TRBV7-9 with TRBJ2-7; 10 nucleotides agree with TRBD1. V shed 4 bases and J 2 bases; nucleotides not matched to a gene: 17. CDR1 is SEHNR and CDR2 is FQNEAQ in the germline V gene (reference sequence). This CDR3 is built from 19 residues. CDR3 sequence: CASSSPGQGIPASAYEQYF. For the CDR3, the DNA is TGTGCCAGCAGCTCACCGGGACAGGGGATCCCTGCCTCCGCCTACGAGCAGTACTTC.

This clone was observed a few times. J is TRBJ1-5 and V is TRBV28, with D possibly matching TRBD1 (5 bases). The ends were cut back, 6 bases at V and 2 bases at J, with 23 bases in the middle. The CDR3 sequence is 18 residues long. Germline CDR1 reads MDHEN; CDR2 reads SYDVKM. CDR3 protein: CASRHPASGMGGNQPQHF. The CDR3 DNA reads TGTGCCAGCAGACACCCGGCGTCAGGGATGGGTGGCAATCAGCCCCAGCATTTT.

The V and J genes are TRBV5-6 and TRBJ1-3, with D tentatively TRBD1 (5 bases). V dropped 6 bases and J dropped 3 bases, with 13 bases sitting between them. This CDR3 is 14 amino acids long. In germline, CDR1 is SGHDT, CDR2 YYEEEE. CDR3 loop: CASTEGTRGNTIYF. The CDR3 DNA reads as TGTGCCAGCACTGAGGGGACCCGTGGAAACACCATATATTTT.

This clone was detected only once. V and J are TRBV18 and TRBJ1-3; no definite D call. From germline, CDR1 is KGHSH and CDR2 LQKENI. Trimming stripped 3 bases from V and 7 bases from J, with 7 bases between. There are 12 residues in the CDR3. CDR3 residues: CASSPGGNTIYF. CDR3 coding DNA: TGTGCCAGCTCACCCGGAGGGAACACCATATATTTT.

J is TRBJ1-3 and V is TRBV4-3, with D perhaps TRBD1 (6 bases). The CDR3 spans 21 residues. The V gene's germline CDR1 is LGHNA and CDR2 YSLEER. V lost 0 bases, J lost 0 bases, and 24 bases lay in between. In DNA form, the CDR3 reads TGCGCCAGCAGCCAAGATATGGGACATACTCCGGCCGATGTCTCTGGAAACACCATATATTTT. Translated, it gives CASSQDMGHTPADVSGNTIYF.

The gene calls are TRBV5-1 and TRBJ1-2, with 10 bases lining up with TRBD1. V shed 0 bases, J shed 8 bases, and the junction held 16 bases outside the gene matches. In germline, CDR1 is SGHRS, CDR2 YFSETQ. The CDR3 is made up of 18 amino acids. In DNA form, the CDR3 reads TGCGCCAGCAGCTTGGAGCTATGGGACAGGGGATTCGGTAGCGGCTACACCTTC. Its protein product is CASSLELWDRGFGSGYTF.

The chain employs TRBV4-1 and TRBJ2-7, with TRBD1 matching over 7 bases. CDR1 is MGHRA, CDR2 YSYEKL, per germline. Trimming removed 4 bases from V and 4 bases from J; junction bases left unmatched: 7. This CDR3 is 14 amino acids long. Here the CDR3 DNA reads TGCGCCAGCAGCCGTGGCCCAGGGGGTTACGAGCAGTACTTC. Its translation: CASSRGPGGYEQYF.

V gene TRBV4-1 combines with J gene TRBJ2-3, with D possibly TRBD1 on 5 matching bases. Germline CDR1 reads MGHRA; CDR2 reads YSYEKL. V was clipped by 0 bases and J by 4 bases, with 20 bases between them. The CDR3 is made up of 18 amino acids. The CDR3 here is CASSQDPHRGAPPDTQYF. Here the CDR3 DNA reads TGCGCCAGCAGCCAAGATCCACATCGTGGGGCTCCACCAGATACGCAGTATTTT.

The chain couples TRBV5-1 to TRBJ2-7; 7 bases map to TRBD1. This CDR3 has 14 amino acids. V lost 4 bases and J lost 3; bases outside the gene matches: 7. CDR1 and CDR2 (germline): SGHRS, YFSETQ. The CDR3: CASSPTGTYYEQYF. The CDR3 DNA is TGCGCCAGCAGCCCGACAGGGACATACTACGAGCAGTACTTC.

This rearrangement joins TRBV29-1 to TRBJ1-1; D is perhaps TRBD1 (6 bases). The V end lost 6 bases, the J end lost 5 bases, and 13 bases lay between the germline ends. The germline CDR1 and CDR2 sequences are SQVTM and ANQGSEA. The CDR3 sequence is 12 residues long. The CDR3 here is CSVEGVETEAFF. DNA of the CDR3: TGCAGCGTAGAGGGGGTCGAGACTGAAGCTTTCTTT.

This rearrangement joins TRBV28 to TRBJ2-7; 7 nucleotides align to TRBD1. The CDR3 totals 18 residues. Germline CDR1 is MDHEN and CDR2 is SYDVKM. The V gene end was trimmed by 0 bases and the J gene end by 2 bases; junction bases not matched to a gene: 13. The CDR3 DNA reads as TGTGCCAGCAGTTTATGGAATCACAGGGGAAATCGAACCTACGAGCAGTACTTC. Translating gives CASSLWNHRGNRTYEQYF.

The V gene is TRBV6-1, the J gene TRBJ2-1; D unclear. The CDR3 runs to 12 residues. Trimming left V 5 bases short and J 5 bases short, with 7 bases between. Germline V gives CDR1 MNHNS, CDR2 SASEGT. The CDR3 sequence: CASSPRDNEQFF. For the CDR3, the DNA is TGTGCCAGCAGTCCCCGGGACAATGAGCAGTTCTTC.

This chain joins TRBV5-1 and TRBJ2-7; 12 bases fit TRBD1. V gave up 0 bases and J gave up 8 bases; unmatched junction bases: 6. The germline CDR1 and CDR2 sequences are SGHRS and YFSETQ. The CDR3 runs 15 residues. The CDR3 nucleotides read TGCGCCAGCAGCTTGGGGGGACAGGGGGCGAATAAGCAGTACTTC. Translated: CASSLGGQGANKQYF.